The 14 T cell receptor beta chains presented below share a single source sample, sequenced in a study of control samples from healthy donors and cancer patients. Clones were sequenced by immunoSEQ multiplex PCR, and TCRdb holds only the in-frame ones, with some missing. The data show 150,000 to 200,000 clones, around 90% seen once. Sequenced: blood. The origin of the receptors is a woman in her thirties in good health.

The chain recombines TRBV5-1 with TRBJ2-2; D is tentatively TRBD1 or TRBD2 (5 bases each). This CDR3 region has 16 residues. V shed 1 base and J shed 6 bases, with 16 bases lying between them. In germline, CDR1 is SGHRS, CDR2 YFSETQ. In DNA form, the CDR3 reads TGCGCCAGCAGCTTGAGGGACCCGATGGTCTCCGGGGAGCTGTTTTTT. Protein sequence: CASSLRDPMVSGELFF.

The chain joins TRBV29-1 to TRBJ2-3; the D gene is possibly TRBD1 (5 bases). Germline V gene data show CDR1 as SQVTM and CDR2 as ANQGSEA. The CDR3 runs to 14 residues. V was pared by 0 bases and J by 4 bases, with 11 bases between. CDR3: CSVEDPTGADTQYF. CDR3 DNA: TGCAGCGTTGAAGATCCCACAGGTGCAGATACGCAGTATTTT.

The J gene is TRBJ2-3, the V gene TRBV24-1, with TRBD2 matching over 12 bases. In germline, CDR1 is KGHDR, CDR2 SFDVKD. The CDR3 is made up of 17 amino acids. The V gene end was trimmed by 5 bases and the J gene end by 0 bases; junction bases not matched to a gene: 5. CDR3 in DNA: TGTGCCACCAGTGGTACTAGCGGGGGGACTAGCACAGATACGCAGTATTTT. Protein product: CATSGTSGGTSTDTQYF.

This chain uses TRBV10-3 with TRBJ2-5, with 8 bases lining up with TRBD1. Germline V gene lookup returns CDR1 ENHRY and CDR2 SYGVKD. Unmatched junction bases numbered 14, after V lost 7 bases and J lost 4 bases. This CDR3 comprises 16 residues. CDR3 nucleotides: TGTGCCATCAATAAGGACAGGGAAGGGGGAGGAGAGACCCAGTACTTC. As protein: CAINKDREGGGETQYF.

The CDR3 region is CATNPPGLAGSTDTQYF. The DNA for the CDR3 is TGTGCCACCAACCCTCCGGGACTAGCGGGGAGCACAGATACGCAGTATTTT. This chain connects TRBV27 to TRBJ2-3; TRBD2 matches 13 bases. The junction had 10 bases not matched to a gene; V was cut back by 10 bases and J by 0 bases. The germline CDR1 and CDR2 sequences are MNHEY and SMNVEV (reference sequence). This CDR3 spans 17 amino acids.

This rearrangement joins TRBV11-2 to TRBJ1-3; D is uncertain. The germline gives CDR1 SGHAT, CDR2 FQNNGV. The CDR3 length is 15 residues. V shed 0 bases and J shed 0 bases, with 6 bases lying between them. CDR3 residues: CASSLEGNSGNTIYF. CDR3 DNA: TGTGCCAGCAGCTTAGAGGGTAACTCTGGAAACACCATATATTTT.

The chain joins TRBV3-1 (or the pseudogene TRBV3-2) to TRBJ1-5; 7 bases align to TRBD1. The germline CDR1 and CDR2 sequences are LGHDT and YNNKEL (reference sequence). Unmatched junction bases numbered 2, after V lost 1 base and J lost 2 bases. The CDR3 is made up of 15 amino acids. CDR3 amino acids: CASSQGQGGNQPQHF. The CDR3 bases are TGTGCCAGCAGCCAAGGACAGGGAGGCAATCAGCCCCAGCATTTT.

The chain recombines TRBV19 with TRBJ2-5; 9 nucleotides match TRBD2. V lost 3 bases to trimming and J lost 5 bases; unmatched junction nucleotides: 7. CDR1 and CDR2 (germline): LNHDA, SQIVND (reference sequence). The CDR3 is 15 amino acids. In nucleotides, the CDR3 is TGTGCCAGTAGTATGAGGCGGGGGGGTTGGGAGACCCAGTACTTC. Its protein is CASSMRRGGWETQYF. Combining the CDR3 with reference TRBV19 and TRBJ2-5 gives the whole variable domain DGGITQSPKYLFRKEGQNVTLSCEQNLNHDAMYWYRQDPGQGLRLIYYSQIVNDFQKGDIAEGYSVSREKKESFPLTVTSAQKNPTAFYLCASSMRRGGWETQYFGPGTRLLVL.

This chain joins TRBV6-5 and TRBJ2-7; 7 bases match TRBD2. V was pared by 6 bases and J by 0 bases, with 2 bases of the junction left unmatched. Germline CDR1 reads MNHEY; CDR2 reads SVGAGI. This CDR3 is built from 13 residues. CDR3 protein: CASRVAGSYEQYF. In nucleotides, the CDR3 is TGTGCCAGCAGGGTAGCGGGCTCCTACGAGCAGTACTTC.

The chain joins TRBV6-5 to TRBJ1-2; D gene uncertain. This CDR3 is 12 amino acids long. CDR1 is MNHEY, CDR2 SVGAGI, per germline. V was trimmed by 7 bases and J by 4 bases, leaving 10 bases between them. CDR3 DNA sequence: TGTGCCAGCATGGTAGGAGGCTATGGCTACACCTTC. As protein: CASMVGGYGYTF.

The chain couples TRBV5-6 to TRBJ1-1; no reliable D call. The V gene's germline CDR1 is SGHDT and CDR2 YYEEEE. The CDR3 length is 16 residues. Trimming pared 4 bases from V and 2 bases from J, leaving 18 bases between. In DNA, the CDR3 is TGTGCCAGCAGCGAGGCCTATGACGGTAGCAACACTGAAGCTTTCTTT. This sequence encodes CASSEAYDGSNTEAFF.

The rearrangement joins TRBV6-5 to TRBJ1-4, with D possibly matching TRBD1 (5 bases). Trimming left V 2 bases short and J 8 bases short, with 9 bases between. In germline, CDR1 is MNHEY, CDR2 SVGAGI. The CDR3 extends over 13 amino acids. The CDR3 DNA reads TGTGCCAGCAGTTACAGGGGTGTCGAAAAACTGTTTTTT. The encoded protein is CASSYRGVEKLFF.

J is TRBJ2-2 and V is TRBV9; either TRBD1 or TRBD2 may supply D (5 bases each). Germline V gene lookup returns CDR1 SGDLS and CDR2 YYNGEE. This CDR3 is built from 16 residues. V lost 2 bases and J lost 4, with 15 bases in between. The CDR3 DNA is TGTGCCAGCAGCGTTGGGGGATCCCTAGGCACCGGGGAGCTGTTTTTT. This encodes CASSVGGSLGTGELFF. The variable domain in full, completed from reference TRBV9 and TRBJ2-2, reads DSGVTQTPKHLITATGQRVTLRCSPRSGDLSVYWYQQSLDQGLQFLIQYYNGEERAKGNILERFSAQQFPDLHSELNLSSLELGDSALYFCASSVGGSLGTGELFFGEGSRLTVL.

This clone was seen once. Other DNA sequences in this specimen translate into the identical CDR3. CDR3 DNA: TGTGCCAGCAGCTTGGAAGGACAGAATAATTCACCCCTCCACTTT. Residues: CASSLEGQNNSPLHF. The chain employs TRBV11-2 and TRBJ1-6, with D possibly TRBD1 on 6 matching bases. This CDR3 is built from 15 residues. V was pared by 3 bases and J by 5 bases, with 11 bases between. Per germline, CDR1 SGHAT and CDR2 FQNNGV. The variable domain in full, completed from reference TRBV11-2 and TRBJ1-6, reads EAGVAQSPRYKIIEKRQSVAFWCNPISGHATLYWYQQILGQGPKLLIQFQNNGVVDDSQLPKDRFSAERLKGVDSTLKIQPAKLEDSAVYLCASSLEGQNNSPLHFGNGTRLTVT.